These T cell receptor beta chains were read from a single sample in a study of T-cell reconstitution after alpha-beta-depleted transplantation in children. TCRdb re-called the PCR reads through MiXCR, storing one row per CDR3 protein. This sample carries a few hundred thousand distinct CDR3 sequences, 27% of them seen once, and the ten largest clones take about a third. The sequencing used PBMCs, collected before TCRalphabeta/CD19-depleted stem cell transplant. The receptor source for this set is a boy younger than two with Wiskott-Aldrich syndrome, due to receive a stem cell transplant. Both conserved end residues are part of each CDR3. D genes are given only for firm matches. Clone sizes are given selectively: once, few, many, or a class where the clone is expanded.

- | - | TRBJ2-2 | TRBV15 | TGTGCCACCAGCAGAGAACGGAACACCGGGGAGCTGTTTTTT | CATSRERNTGELFF
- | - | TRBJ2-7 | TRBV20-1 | TGCAGTGCCTGGGGGGGCGGCTACGAGCAGTACTTC | CSAWGGGYEQYF
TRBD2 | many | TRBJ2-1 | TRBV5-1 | TGCGCCAGCAGCTTGACTAGCGGGTTCTACAATGAGCAGTTCTTC | CASSLTSGFYNEQFF
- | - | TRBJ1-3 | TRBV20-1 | TGCAGTGCTTCAGCCGGCCAGTTTGGAAACACCATATATTTT | CSASAGQFGNTIYF
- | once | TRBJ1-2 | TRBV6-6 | TGTGCCAGCATTACCTACAGGGAAGGCTACACCTTC | CASITYREGYTF
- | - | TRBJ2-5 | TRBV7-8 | TGTGCCAGCAGGAACCGGGACACCTTGTACCAAGAGACCCAGTACTTC | CASRNRDTLYQETQYF
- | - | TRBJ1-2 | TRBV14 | TGTGCCAGCAGCCAAGTCGGCAGGCAGGGCTACACCTTC | CASSQVGRQGYTF
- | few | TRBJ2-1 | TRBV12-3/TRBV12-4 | TGTGCCAGCATTGGGGGGACTTCTTACAATGAGCAGTTCTTC | CASIGGTSYNEQFF
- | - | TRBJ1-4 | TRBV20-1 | TGCAGTGCTAGTCTGGGGGTATCGTCAACTAATGAAAAACTGTTTTTT | CSASLGVSSTNEKLFF
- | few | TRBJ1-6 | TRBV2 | TGTGCCAGCAACGGGCAGGGAGATTCACCCCTCCACTTT | CASNGQGDSPLHF
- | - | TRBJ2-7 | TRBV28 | TGTGCCAGCAGCGTGACAGCCGACGAGCAGTACTTC | CASSVTADEQYF
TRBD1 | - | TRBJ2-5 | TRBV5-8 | TGTGCCATCAGTTTAGGACAGGGGAGAAGAGAGACCCAGTACTTC | CAISLGQGRRETQYF
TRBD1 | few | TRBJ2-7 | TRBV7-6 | TGTGCCAGCAGCTTAGACGACAGGGGGCGGTACGAGCAGTACTTC | CASSLDDRGRYEQYF
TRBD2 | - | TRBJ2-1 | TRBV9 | TGTGCCAGCGCTAGCGGGAGCAATGAGCAGTTCTTC | CASASGSNEQFF
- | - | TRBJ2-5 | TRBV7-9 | TGTGCCAGCAGCATACGGACCTTGTGGGAGACCCAGTACTTC | CASSIRTLWETQYF
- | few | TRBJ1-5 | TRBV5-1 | TGCGCCAGCAGTCCAGGCGGGACCAGCAATCAGCCCCAGCATTTT | CASSPGGTSNQPQHF
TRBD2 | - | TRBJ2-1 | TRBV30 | TGTGCCTGGAGTGTACGGTATAGCGGGATATACAATGAGCAGTTCTTC | CAWSVRYSGIYNEQFF
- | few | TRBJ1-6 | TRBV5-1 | TGCGCCAGCAGCCTGGACGGTCCTTCCCTCCACTTT | CASSLDGPSLHF
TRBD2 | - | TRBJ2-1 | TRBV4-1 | TGCGCCAGCAGCCAAGTCCGCCTAGCGGGTACCTACAATGAGCAGTTCTTC | CASSQVRLAGTYNEQFF
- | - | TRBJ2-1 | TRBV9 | TGTGCCAGCAGCACAGGGAGCTCCTACAATGAGCAGTTCTTC | CASSTGSSYNEQFF
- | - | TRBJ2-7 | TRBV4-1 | TGCGCCAGCAGCTCATCCCACAGGGAAGATAGCTCCTACGAGCAGTACTTC | CASSSSHREDSSYEQYF
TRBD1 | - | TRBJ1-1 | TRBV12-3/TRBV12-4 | TGTGCCAGCAGTTACAGGGGGCCCACTGAAGCTTTCTTT | CASSYRGPTEAFF
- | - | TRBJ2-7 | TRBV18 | TGTGCCAGCTCAACGGTGGGCTACGAGCAGTACTTC | CASSTVGYEQYF
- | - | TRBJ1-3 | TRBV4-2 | TGTGCCAGCAGCCAAGATTCGCAGCTAACTGGAAACACCATATATTTT | CASSQDSQLTGNTIYF
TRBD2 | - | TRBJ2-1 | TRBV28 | TGTGCCAGCAGTCTACAGACTAGCGGGAGAATAGGGCAGTTCTTC | CASSLQTSGRIGQFF
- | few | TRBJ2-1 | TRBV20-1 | TGCAGTGCTAGTAGGGGGGGGGACTACAATGAGCAGTTCTTC | CSASRGGDYNEQFF
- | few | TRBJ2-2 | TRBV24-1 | TGTGCCACCAGTGGTAGGCAGGGAGGCACCGGGGAGCTGTTTTTT | CATSGRQGGTGELFF
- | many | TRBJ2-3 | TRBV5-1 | TGCGCCAGCAGCCCCTTGGGGCTACAAGATACGCAGTATTTT | CASSPLGLQDTQYF
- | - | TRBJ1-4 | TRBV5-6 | TGTGCCAGCAGCTTGGACAGGCCGGACGAAAAACTGTTTTTT | CASSLDRPDEKLFF
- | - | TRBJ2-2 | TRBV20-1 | TGCAGTGCTAGTATCGACACGAACACCGGGGAGCTGTTTTTT | CSASIDTNTGELFF
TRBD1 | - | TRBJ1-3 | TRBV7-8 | TGTGCCAGCAGCCCTAATTGGGACAGGGGGCGCCTCTCTGGAAACACCATATATTTT | CASSPNWDRGRLSGNTIYF
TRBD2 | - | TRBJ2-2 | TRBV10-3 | TGTGCCATCAGTGACCAGACTAGCGGGAGAAACACCGGGGAGCTGTTTTTT | CAISDQTSGRNTGELFF
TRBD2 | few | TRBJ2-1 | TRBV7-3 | TGTGCCAGCAGCTTAAGTGGGGGAGGGCCACGAGAGCAGTTCTTC | CASSLSGGGPREQFF
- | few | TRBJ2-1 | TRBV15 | TGTGCCACCAGCAGAGCCGGACTCAGTATCAATGAGCAGTTCTTC | CATSRAGLSINEQFF
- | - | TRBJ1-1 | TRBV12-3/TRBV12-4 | TGTGCCAGCAGTTCGCAGCGAACTGAAGCTTTCTTT | CASSSQRTEAFF
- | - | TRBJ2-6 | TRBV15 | TGTGCCACCAGCAGAGATCAGGTCCCCACCTCCGTCCTGACTTTC | CATSRDQVPTSVLTF
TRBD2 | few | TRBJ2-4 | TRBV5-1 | TGCGCCAGCAGAGGTCTAGCGGGAGGAGAGTTTGCCAAAAACATTCAGTACTTC | CASRGLAGGEFAKNIQYF
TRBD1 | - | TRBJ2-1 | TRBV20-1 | TGCAGTGCTGGACCAGGGGGCCGCTCCTACAATGAGCAGTTCTTC | CSAGPGGRSYNEQFF
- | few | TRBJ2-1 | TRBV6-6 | TGTGCCAGCAGCCAATCAGGTTACAATGAGCAGTTCTTC | CASSQSGYNEQFF
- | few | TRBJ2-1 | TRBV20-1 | TGCAGTGCTAGACGGGGGTCCTACAATGAGCAGTTCTTC | CSARRGSYNEQFF
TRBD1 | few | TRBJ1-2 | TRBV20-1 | TGCAGTGCTGCAAGACAGGGTCGAGGCTACACCTTC | CSAARQGRGYTF
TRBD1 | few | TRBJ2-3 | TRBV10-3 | TGTGCCATCAGGACAGGGGGGCCAGATACGCAGTATTTT | CAIRTGGPDTQYF
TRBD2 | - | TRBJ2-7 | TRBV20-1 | TGCAGTGCTAGGGGCGGACTAGCGGGAATGTACGAGCAGTACTTC | CSARGGLAGMYEQYF
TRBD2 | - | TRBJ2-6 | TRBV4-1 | TGCGCCAGCAGCCAAGTAGGGACTAGCGGGCCAACCTCTGGGGCCAACGTCCTGACTTTC | CASSQVGTSGPTSGANVLTF
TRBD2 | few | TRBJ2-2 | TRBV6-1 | TGTGCCAGCAGCATACTAGCGGGAGGGCGAATGGCCGGGGAGCTGTTTTTT | CASSILAGGRMAGELFF
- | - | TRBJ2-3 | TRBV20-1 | TGCAGTGCTAGAGAAAAAGGGGCATTTGTCCCAGATACGCAGTATTTT | CSAREKGAFVPDTQYF
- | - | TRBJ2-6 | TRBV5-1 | TGCGCCAGCAGCTTCCTTCAGGGGCCTGGGGCCAACGGCCTGACTTTC | CASSFLQGPGANGLTF
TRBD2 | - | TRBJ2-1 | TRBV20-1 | TGCAGTGCTGGCTCGGGGGGGGTCTACAATGAGCAGTTCTTC | CSAGSGGVYNEQFF